Following are 2 T cell receptor beta chains from one sample sequenced in a study of blood T cell repertoires in COVID-19. Sequenced by immunoSEQ multiplex PCR; TCRdb stores in-frame clones only, minus some. The table lists about 240,000 clones, approximately 83% of them singletons. The sample consisted of peripheral blood. The receptors here all came from a woman aged 25 to 39 who had recovered from COVID-19.

This clone was recorded only once. V is TRBV18 and J is TRBJ2-7; perhaps TRBD1 as D (6 bases). CDR3 length: 14 amino acids. The ends were cut back, 5 bases at V and 6 bases at J, with 17 bases in the middle. Germline CDR1 and CDR2: KGHSH and LQKENI. CDR3 nucleotides: TGTGCCAGCTCAAAGACCGGTGGGGGCGCCGAGCAGTACTTC. This translates into CASSKTGGGAEQYF.

The rearrangement joins TRBV7-8 to TRBJ1-1, with D unclear. The CDR3 loop spans 13 amino acids. Germline V gene sequence: CDR1 SGHVS, CDR2 FQNEAQ. With 0 bases removed from V and 5 bases from J, the gap between germline ends came to 7 bases. This chain's CDR3 is CASSLARETEAFF. The CDR3 DNA reads TGTGCCAGCAGCTTAGCTAGGGAGACTGAAGCTTTCTTT. Drawing the rest from reference TRBV7-8 and TRBJ1-1, the complete variable domain is GAGVSQSPRYKVAKRGQDVALRCDPISGHVSLFWYQQALGQGPEFLTYFQNEAQLDKSGLPSDRFFAERPEGSVSTLKIQRTQQEDSAVYLCASSLARETEAFFGQGTRLTVV.